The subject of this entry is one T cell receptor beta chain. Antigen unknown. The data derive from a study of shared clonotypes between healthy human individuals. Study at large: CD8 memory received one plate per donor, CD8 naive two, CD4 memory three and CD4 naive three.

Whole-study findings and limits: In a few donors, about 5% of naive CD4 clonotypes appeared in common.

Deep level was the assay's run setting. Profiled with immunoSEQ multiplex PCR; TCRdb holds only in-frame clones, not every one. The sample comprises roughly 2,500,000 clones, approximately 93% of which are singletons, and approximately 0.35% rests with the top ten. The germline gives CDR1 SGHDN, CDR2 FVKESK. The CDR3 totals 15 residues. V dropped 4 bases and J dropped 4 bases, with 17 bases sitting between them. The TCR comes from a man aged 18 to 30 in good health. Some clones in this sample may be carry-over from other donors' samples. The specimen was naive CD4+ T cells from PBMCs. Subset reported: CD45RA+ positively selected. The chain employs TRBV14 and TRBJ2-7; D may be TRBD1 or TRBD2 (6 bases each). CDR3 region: CASSPPRGGGYEQYF. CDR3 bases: TGTGCCAGCAGCCCCCCTCGTGGAGGGGGTTACGAGCAGTACTTC.